Below, 28 T cell receptor beta chains from the same sample are listed, as sequenced in a study of early stage breast cancer tumors (TCRdb year 2017). Library creation used the immunoSEQ multiplex PCR assay. TCRdb stores this immuneACCESS table with in-frame sequences only. Part of the clones is absent; in the studies checked, under half of the shortfall reflects unresolved V genes, and no reason is known for the rest. This sample lists roughly 53,000 clones; around 90% were detected once. Of the sample, 5% is held by the ten largest clones. Specimen: blood. These receptors were collected from a person in their 70s with breast cancer.

The rearrangement joins TRBV7-3 to TRBJ1-1; 7 positions agree with TRBD1. In germline, CDR1 is SGHTA, CDR2 FQGTGA. After removal of 0 bases from V and 2 bases from J, the junction contained 0 bases not matched to a gene. This CDR3 spans 14 amino acids. CDR3 region: CASSLTGGNTEAFF. CDR3 coding DNA: TGTGCCAGCAGCTTAACAGGGGGCAACACTGAAGCTTTCTTT.

J is TRBJ1-1 and V is TRBV4-3; D perhaps matches TRBD1 (6 bases). The CDR3 is 13 residues long. V was trimmed by 3 bases and J by 7 bases, leaving 12 bases between them. Germline lookup yields CDR1 LGHNA and CDR2 YSLEER. CDR3 in DNA: TGCGCCAGCAGCCACAGGGGCAGCCTTGAAGCTTTCTTT. Translation gives CASSHRGSLEAFF.

The rearrangement links TRBV19 to TRBJ2-5; 7 bases align to TRBD1. The germline gives CDR1 LNHDA, CDR2 SQIVND (reference sequence). The junction had 8 bases not matched to a gene; V was cut back by 5 bases and J by 5 bases. CDR3 length: 14 amino acids. The CDR3 sequence: CASSPRTGEETQYF. The CDR3 DNA is TGTGCCAGTAGTCCCAGGACAGGTGAGGAGACCCAGTACTTC.

This clone was observed a single time. The J gene is TRBJ2-5, the V gene TRBV9; 7 bases align to TRBD1. This CDR3 region has 14 residues. J gave up 5 bases and V 4 bases, and 8 bases lay outside the gene matches. Germline CDR1 reads SGDLS; CDR2 reads YYNGEE. The CDR3 here is CASSPHDRAETQYF. The DNA of the CDR3 is TGTGCCAGCAGCCCCCACGACAGGGCGGAGACCCAGTACTTC.

V and J are TRBV6-5 and TRBJ1-2; TRBD1 is a possible D gene (5 bases). Germline V CDR1 and CDR2: MNHEY, SVGAGI. This CDR3 is built from 15 residues. V lost 1 base and J lost 2, with 11 bases in between. CDR3 nucleotides: TGTGCCAGCAGTTACTACAGGAGATTAAACTATGGCTACACCTTC. This sequence encodes CASSYYRRLNYGYTF.

The V and J genes are TRBV5-8 and TRBJ2-7, with D possibly being TRBD1 (6 bases). The CDR3 has 14 amino acids. The germline CDR1 and CDR2 sequences are SGHTS and YDEGEE. The germline V and J ends were trimmed by 4 bases and 5 bases, with 16 bases remaining between them. The chain's CDR3 is CASSPYTGINEQYF. CDR3 sequence (DNA): TGTGCCAGCAGCCCGTATACAGGGATCAACGAGCAGTACTTC.

The chain recombines TRBV30 with TRBJ2-5, with D tentatively TRBD2 (7 bases). The germline CDR1 and CDR2 sequences are GTSNPN and SVGIG (reference sequence). Trimming pared 4 bases from V and 5 bases from J, leaving 14 bases between. This CDR3 has 13 residues. CDR3 residues: CAWIGGVRETQYF. For the CDR3, the DNA is TGTGCCTGGATAGGGGGGGTTAGGGAGACCCAGTACTTC.

The genes are TRBV7-6 and TRBJ2-5; 10 bases are a match to TRBD2. Germline loops: CDR1 SGHVS, CDR2 FNYEAQ. V dropped 5 bases and J dropped 4; count of bases not matched to a gene: 10. The length of the CDR3 is 16 residues. CDR3 DNA sequence: TGTGCCAGCAGCCGATCGTTAGCGGGGGGCTCAGAGACCCAGTACTTC. It specifies CASSRSLAGGSETQYF. Together with reference TRBV7-6 and TRBJ2-5, the CDR3 gives the full variable domain: GAGVSQSPRYKVTKRGQDVALRCDPISGHVSLYWYRQALGQGPEFLTYFNYEAQQDKSGLPNDRFSAERPEGSISTLTIQRTEQRDSAMYRCASSRSLAGGSETQYFGPGTRLLVL.

The chain is built from TRBV7-8 and TRBJ2-1; 7 bases align to TRBD2. This CDR3 is built from 15 residues. From germline, CDR1 is SGHVS and CDR2 FQNEAQ. The J segment lost 3 bases and the V segment lost 5 bases, leaving 7 bases of the junction unmatched. CDR3 nucleotide sequence: TGTGCCAGCAGCGCGGGACTACCTTACTACAATGAGCAGTTCTTC. As protein: CASSAGLPYYNEQFF.

This clone was recorded a few times. The V and J genes are TRBV2 and TRBJ1-5; D is perhaps TRBD1 (5 bases). The CDR3 is 15 residues long. The ends were cut back, 4 bases at V and 2 bases at J, with 12 bases in the middle. Per germline, CDR1 SNHLY and CDR2 FYNNEI. DNA for the CDR3: TGTGCCAGCAGTGGGCAGGGAGGAGGCAATCAGCCCCAGCATTTT. Residues: CASSGQGGGNQPQHF.

This clone was seen more than once but under ten times. The chain employs TRBV6-4 and TRBJ2-3, with 14 bases aligning to TRBD2. Germline trimming cut 5 bases from V and 4 bases from J; bases unmatched to any gene: 14. There are 19 residues in the CDR3. The germline V gene has CDR1 MRHNA and CDR2 SNTAGT. Written as DNA, the CDR3 is TGTGCCAGCAGTCCTTCCGGGACTAGCGGGAGCCCCGGCCCAGATACGCAGTATTTT. Residues: CASSPSGTSGSPGPDTQYF.

The chain has TRBV2 and TRBJ1-2; D is ambiguous. Germline V gene lookup returns CDR1 SNHLY and CDR2 FYNNEI. V dropped 6 bases and J dropped 0 bases, with 14 bases sitting between them. The CDR3 length is 15 residues. CDR3 bases: TGTGCCAGCAGGATGGAGTCGGCAGCTAACTATGGCTACACCTTC. Protein: CASRMESAANYGYTF.

The V and J genes are TRBV28 and TRBJ1-2, with no clear D. CDR1 is MDHEN, CDR2 SYDVKM, per germline. Deletions cut 2 bases from V and 5 bases from J, with 6 bases between. The CDR3 has 12 residues. The CDR3 bases are TGTGCCAGCAGTTTAAACCAGTATGGCTACACCTTC. Encoded protein: CASSLNQYGYTF.

This clone has only one observation. The J gene is TRBJ2-5, the V gene TRBV9, with 7 bases aligning to TRBD1. This CDR3 contains 16 residues. Germline V lookup: CDR1 SGDLS, CDR2 YYNGEE. Losses at the gene ends were 1 base for V and 4 bases for J; bases not matched to a gene: 10. The CDR3 DNA sequence: TGTGCCAGCAGCGTAAACCCAGGGGGTCCTGGAGAGACCCAGTACTTC. Translation gives CASSVNPGGPGETQYF.

The genes are TRBV6-1 and TRBJ2-1; 10 bases line up with TRBD2. There are 21 residues in the CDR3. CDR1 and CDR2 (germline): MNHNS, SASEGT. The V segment lost 6 bases and the J segment 9 bases; nucleotides outside the gene matches: 29. DNA of the CDR3: TGTGCCAGCAGGGAATTCGGAAGGGAGACTTCGGGACTAGCGATCTACTCTGAGCAGTTCTTC. This translates into CASREFGRETSGLAIYSEQFF.

The sample holds a few counts of this clone. The CDR3 spells CASSLGGTYPHF. The CDR3 DNA reads as TGTGCCAGCAGCCTCGGGGGGACATATCCCCACTTT. V and J are TRBV2 and TRBJ1-6, with D possibly TRBD1 on 6 matching bases. The CDR3 consists of 12 residues. V was trimmed by 6 bases and J by 18 bases, leaving 18 bases between them. Germline CDR1 and CDR2: SNHLY and FYNNEI.

The V call is TRBV5-1, the J call TRBJ1-2; 11 bases fit TRBD1. From germline, CDR1 is SGHRS and CDR2 YFSETQ. The J segment lost 6 bases and the V segment lost 4 bases, leaving 5 bases of the junction unmatched. This CDR3 spans 14 amino acids. CDR3 nucleotide sequence: TGCGCCAGCAGCGCGGACAGGGGGCTTGATGGCTACACCTTC. Residues: CASSADRGLDGYTF.

This chain uses TRBV4-2 with TRBJ2-1; the D is unclear. The V gene lost 3 bases and the J gene lost 8 bases, with 17 bases spanning the gap. The CDR3 runs to 15 residues. From germline, CDR1 is LGHNA and CDR2 YNFKEQ. CDR3 region: CASSQESGFLDEQFF. As DNA, the CDR3 is TGTGCCAGCAGCCAGGAGTCCGGGTTCTTGGATGAGCAGTTCTTC.

V usage is TRBV21-1 and J usage is TRBJ1-6. TRBV21-1 is listed as a pseudogene. This CDR3 is 15 amino acids long. As DNA, the CDR3 is TGTGCCAGCAAAGAGGTAAGAACCTATAATTCACCCCTCCACTTT. It is translated as CASKEVRTYNSPLHF.

The chain has TRBV14 and TRBJ1-6; 7 bases agree with TRBD1. This CDR3 spans 14 amino acids. CDR1 and CDR2 (germline): SGHDN, FVKESK. V dropped 7 bases and J dropped 9; count of bases not matched to a gene: 9. CDR3: CASNNRGGGSPLHF. The CDR3 coding sequence is TGTGCCAGCAACAACAGGGGAGGTGGTTCACCCCTCCACTTT.

This chain joins TRBV30 and TRBJ2-5; 9 bases match TRBD2. V was pared by 8 bases and J by 4 bases, with 2 bases of the junction left unmatched. This CDR3 is built from 11 residues. Germline CDR1 is GTSNPN and CDR2 is SVGIG (reference sequence). The CDR3 DNA is TGTGCCCAAGCGGGGGGAGAGACCCAGTACTTC. Residues: CAQAGGETQYF.

This rearrangement joins TRBV19 to TRBJ2-3; D not resolved. Germline V gene lookup returns CDR1 LNHDA and CDR2 SQIVND (reference sequence). The CDR3 extends over 14 amino acids. V was pared by 5 bases and J by 4 bases, with 13 bases between. Written as DNA, the CDR3 is TGTGCCAGTAGTCCAGTGGTGGGCGCAGATACGCAGTATTTT. This gives the protein CASSPVVGADTQYF.

The chain uses TRBV18 and TRBJ1-2; D is undetermined. The V gene's germline CDR1 is KGHSH and CDR2 LQKENI. This CDR3 spans 12 amino acids. V was pared by 8 bases and J by 11 bases, with 18 bases between. This CDR3 is CASAILHEQYTF. As DNA, the CDR3 is TGTGCCAGCGCCATTCTACATGAACAGTACACCTTC.

This clone was detected only once. The chain combines TRBV11-2 with TRBJ2-5, with 8 nucleotides matching TRBD2. The CDR3 runs to 16 residues. J lost 4 bases, V lost 5 bases, and 12 bases had no gene match. CDR1 and CDR2 (germline): SGHAT, FQNNGV. The CDR3 here is CASSLGGLLAAETQYF. CDR3 nucleotide sequence: TGTGCCAGCAGCCTCGGCGGGCTACTAGCGGCAGAGACCCAGTACTTC.

V usage is TRBV5-1 and J usage is TRBJ1-2, with D possibly being TRBD1 (5 bases). Looked up from germline, CDR1 is SGHRS and CDR2 is YFSETQ. The CDR3 consists of 14 residues. The V end lost 2 bases, the J end lost 0 bases, and 8 bases lay between the germline ends. Written as DNA, the CDR3 is TGCGCCAGCAGCTTCGGGGGTTCTAACTATGGCTACACCTTC. It is translated as CASSFGGSNYGYTF. The full variable domain, with the rest looked up from reference TRBV5-1 and TRBJ1-2, is KAGVTQTPRYLIKTRGQQVTLSCSPISGHRSVSWYQQTPGQGLQFLFEYFSETQRNKGNFPGRFSGRQFSNSRSEMNVSTLELGDSALYLCASSFGGSNYGYTFGSGTRLTVV.

The rearrangement uses TRBV11-1 and TRBJ2-2; 7 nucleotides line up with TRBD2. With 3 bases clipped from V and 5 bases from J, the junction kept 0 bases outside the gene matches. CDR3 length equals 13 residues. Looked up from germline, CDR1 is SGHAT and CDR2 is FQDESV (reference sequence). This CDR3 is CASSFSGTGELFF. The CDR3 DNA sequence: TGTGCCAGCAGCTTTAGCGGGACCGGGGAGCTGTTTTTT.

This clone is a singleton in its sample. The chain carries TRBV4-1 and TRBJ1-2; 7 bases are shared with TRBD1. V lost 4 bases and J lost 0; bases outside the gene matches: 5. Germline assignment: CDR1 MGHRA and CDR2 YSYEKL. CDR3 length: 15 amino acids. This chain's CDR3 is CASSLPDRANYGYTF. The CDR3, as DNA: TGCGCCAGCAGCCTACCCGACAGGGCTAACTATGGCTACACCTTC.

The chain combines TRBV6-1 with TRBJ1-2; no clear D gene. The CDR3 spans 14 residues. Germline-derived CDR1 and CDR2 are MNHNS and SASEGT. Trimming took 0 bases from V and 4 from J, leaving 9 bases between them. The CDR3 nucleotides read TGTGCCAGCAGTGAAGCGCTGGCGGGCTATGGCTACACCTTC. This codes for CASSEALAGYGYTF.